The 12 T cell receptor beta chains listed next were all sequenced from one sample in a study of shared clonotypes between healthy human individuals. Clones were sequenced by immunoSEQ multiplex PCR, and TCRdb holds only the in-frame ones, with some missing. The repertoire holds under 1,900,000 clones, with roughly 98.5% as singletons. The source material was naive CD4+ T cells sorted from blood. As for subset: CD45RA+ positively selected. These receptors were taken from a man aged 30 to 39 in good health.

The table lists this clone with a count of one. V gene TRBV5-4 combines with J gene TRBJ2-2; 13 bases align to TRBD2. The CDR3 is made up of 17 amino acids. Germline CDR1 reads SGHNT; CDR2 reads YYREEE (reference sequence). Trimming cost V 4 bases and J 6 bases; bases outside gene matches: 9. The CDR3 reads CASSAGTSGARAGELFF. Written as DNA, the CDR3 is TGTGCCAGCAGCGCGGGGACTAGCGGGGCCCGGGCCGGGGAGCTGTTTTTT.

This chain links TRBV28 with TRBJ2-5; D ambiguous. Germline assignment: CDR1 MDHEN and CDR2 SYDVKM. The CDR3 has 14 residues. The V and J ends lost 10 bases and 1 base respectively, with 16 bases between them. CDR3 in DNA: TGTGCCATTCGAAAGGACCTAACCCAAGAGACCCAGTACTTC. This codes for CAIRKDLTQETQYF.

The rearrangement links TRBV18 to TRBJ2-3, with D unresolved. Trimming cost V 4 bases and J 0 bases, with 14 bases left between them. CDR1 and CDR2 (germline): KGHSH, LQKENI. This CDR3 is built from 16 residues. CDR3 nucleotide sequence: TGTGCCAGCTCACACTCTCTTCAGTCCAGCACAGATACGCAGTATTTT. Protein: CASSHSLQSSTDTQYF.

The chain is built from TRBV4-3 and TRBJ2-1, with a tentative D call TRBD2 (5 bases). The germline CDR1 and CDR2 sequences are LGHNA and YSLEER. Trimming took off 0 bases at V and 3 bases at J, with 18 bases between the two ends. There are 18 residues in the CDR3. CDR3 sequence reads: CASSQDEGMVAGYNEQFF. The CDR3 DNA follows: TGCGCCAGCAGCCAAGATGAGGGAATGGTGGCAGGCTACAATGAGCAGTTCTTC.

V is TRBV7-9 and J is TRBJ2-1; D gene unclear. The CDR3 length is 13 residues. Germline V CDR1 and CDR2: SEHNR, FQNEAQ (reference sequence). Trimming left V 2 bases short and J 6 bases short, with 8 bases between. For the CDR3, the DNA is TGTGCCAGCAGCTTACCGGTGATCAATGAGCAGTTCTTC. Its protein product is CASSLPVINEQFF.

The chain couples TRBV2 to TRBJ2-6; 7 nucleotides agree with TRBD1. In germline, CDR1 is SNHLY, CDR2 FYNNEI. Losses at the gene ends were 10 bases for V and 8 bases for J; bases not matched to a gene: 8. The CDR3 sequence is 13 residues long. CDR3 DNA sequence: TGTGCCATAGACCGGGACAGCCCCAACGTCCTGACTTTC. This sequence encodes CAIDRDSPNVLTF.

The rearrangement links TRBV30 to TRBJ1-3, with a tentative D call TRBD1 (5 bases). The CDR3 runs to 13 residues. Trimming took 6 bases from V and 1 from J, leaving 10 bases between them. The germline V gene encodes CDR1 GTSNPN and CDR2 SVGIG (reference sequence). CDR3 sequence (DNA): TGTGCCTGTCAGACAGATTCTGGAAACACCATATATTTT. Its protein is CACQTDSGNTIYF.

The chain is built from TRBV7-2 and TRBJ2-7; 7 bases map to TRBD1. The J segment lost 1 base and the V segment lost 6 bases, leaving 3 bases of the junction unmatched. Looked up from germline, CDR1 is SGHTA and CDR2 is FQGNSA. CDR3 size: 13 residues. CDR3: CASRGTVSYEQYF. DNA of the CDR3: TGTGCCAGCAGGGGGACAGTTTCCTACGAGCAGTACTTC.

The chain has TRBV7-9 and TRBJ2-7; D not certain. CDR3 size: 12 residues. With 4 bases removed from V and 7 bases from J, the gap between germline ends came to 11 bases. Germline CDR1 is SEHNR and CDR2 is FQNEAQ (reference sequence). CDR3 coding DNA: TGTGCCAGCAGCTCCGTACCGGGTGAGCAGTACTTC. The encoded protein is CASSSVPGEQYF.

The genes are TRBV11-2 and TRBJ2-1, with no clear D. V gave up 2 bases and J gave up 0 bases, with 5 bases separating them. The CDR3 length is 14 residues. Germline V CDR1 and CDR2: SGHAT, FQNNGV. As DNA, the CDR3 is TGTGCCAGCAGCTTACTCACCTCCTACAATGAGCAGTTCTTC. Translating gives CASSLLTSYNEQFF.

The chain recombines TRBV7-2 with TRBJ2-1; TRBD2 is a possible D gene (6 bases). V was shortened by 5 bases and J by 6 bases, with 14 bases between the two germline ends. The CDR3 runs 14 residues. Germline V gene data show CDR1 as SGHTA and CDR2 as FQGNSA. This CDR3 reads CASSPFGGFNEQFF. The CDR3 bases are TGTGCCAGCAGCCCCTTTGGGGGGTTCAATGAGCAGTTCTTC.

CDR3 nucleotide sequence: TGCAGTGCTGAGGGGACTCCAGGGTGCACCTTC. Translated, it gives CSAEGTPGCTF. The chain employs TRBV20-1 and TRBJ1-2; TRBD1 might be the D (5 bases). V was shortened by 5 bases and J by 13 bases, with 17 bases between the two germline ends. The germline V gene has CDR1 DFQATT and CDR2 SNEGSKA (reference sequence). The CDR3 is made up of 11 amino acids.